The source of this T cell receptor beta chain is a study of blood T cell repertoires in COVID-19. Seattle's enrolled individuals joined amid active infection and were then monitored longitudinally. The method was immunoSEQ multiplex PCR; TCRdb's version includes in-frame clones alone and lacks a portion of them. The sample includes over 100,000 clones, roughly 92% seen only once; the top ten take 1.9%. The germline gives CDR1 SGHDT, CDR2 YYEEEE. The V end lost 6 bases, the J end lost 4 bases, and 19 bases lay between the germline ends. There are 15 residues in the CDR3. The material sequenced was peripheral blood. The clonotype comes from a woman in her 50s with COVID-19, enrolled during active disease. This sequence joins TRBV5-6 and TRBJ1-1, with D tentatively TRBD1 (5 bases). The CDR3 protein is CASTFSLGGTTEAFF. CDR3 DNA sequence: TGTGCCAGCACCTTTTCCCTGGGGGGGACCACTGAAGCTTTCTTT.